This entry is about one TCR beta chain. This receptor's antigen is unknown. There are no base qualities to consult, and no much larger clone falls within one base. In the ViraFEST assay, PBMC were stimulated with viral peptide pools, and TCR sequencing was then used to find antigen-specific CD4+ T cell clonotypes based on their expansion. After about 9 days of culture, CD4+ T cells were isolated with the EasySep CD4+ T cell isolation kit. Two doses of either the BNT162b2 or the mRNA-1273 mRNA SARS-CoV-2 vaccine were administered to participants. Negative nucleocapsid antibody results before and after vaccination confirmed that the healthy vaccine recipients had no prior SARS-CoV-2 infection. A few million PBMC per well were cultured with about 9 ug/ml peptides in IMDM containing roughly 5% human AB serum, around 10 IU/ml IL-2 and gentamicin. On days 3 and 7, half of the culture medium was replaced with fresh IL-2-containing medium. Unless noted otherwise, every peptide stimulation condition was grown in triplicate wells. PBMC were separated from whole blood using Ficoll-Paque Plus gradient centrifugation and were then either cryopreserved at -140C or used fresh. The spike proteins of SARS-CoV-2 and of the common cold coronaviruses HCoV-NL63, HCoV-OC43 and HCoV-229E were spanned by overlapping peptide pools. The QIAamp micro DNA kit was used to extract genomic DNA from the cultured CD4+ T cells.

The CDR3 runs 13 residues from the cysteine to the phenylalanine. Only the CDR3 portion is preserved as DNA: 39 bases, with reading frame beginning at the first base. CDR1 and CDR2 were assigned from the germline V gene as SGHDT and YYEEEE. V loses 6 bases, J loses 4 bases, and the germline ends lie 12 bases apart. The source of the sample is a study of vaccination effects on CD4 cells after COVID-19 (dated by TCRdb to between 2021 and 2024). Concerning the study at large: Across the study, the median time from the second dose to post-vaccine sampling was 72 days (range 14 to 241). SARS-CoV-2 spike-specific CD4+ TCR repertoires were compared before and after mRNA vaccination in COVID-19 convalescent patients and in infection-naive vaccine recipients. A total of ten to eleven COVID-19 convalescent patients and a few SARS-CoV-2-naive healthy vaccine recipients were included in the full study. The Oncomine TCR Beta short-read assay on an Illumina iSeq 100 was used to sequence cultures from other donors in the study. Broader findings and caveats from the paper: In healthy vaccine recipients, vaccine-induced clones were almost all SARS-CoV-2 mono-reactive, with only 1 of 255 cross-reactive with common cold coronaviruses. Marked clonal contraction was observed in both infection-induced and vaccine-induced clones at late post-vaccination timepoints, consistent with waning T cell responses. The study was limited by a small number of convalescent patients, and early post-infection timepoints were lacking.

To prepare the library, the immunoSEQ multiplex PCR assay was applied. TCR beta CDR3 sequencing was performed on DNA from the cultured, isolated CD4+ T cells. In the paper's pipeline: Non-productive TCR sequences were removed, reads were trimmed to the CDR3 region, and CDR3s of at least 7 amino acids were retained. The MANAFEST web app was used to identify antigen-specific clonotypes by comparing expansion in peptide wells with expansion in reference cultures. Positive clones required FDR<0.05 expansion versus reference and all other wells, odds ratio above 5, and frequency above 0.1% in two replicate wells. A clonotype was called cross-reactive if it was significantly expanded both in SARS-CoV-2 spike wells and in at least one common cold coronavirus spike condition. Using the stringdist R package, CDR3 similarity was measured by Levenshtein distance, and unrooted trees were constructed with ape in R 3.6.1. As stored in TCRdb, this immuneACCESS dataset retains in-frame rearrangements with V and J assigned. A fraction of the clones does not appear; measured against another copy, unresolved V genes explain less than half of the discrepancy, and the remainder lacks a known reason. Clonal size and the V and J genes are those of that table, whereas D and trimming came from the DNA. The sample table holds approximately 70,000 clones, of which under 80% were seen once. The ten most abundant clones make up roughly 0.94% of the sample.

This receptor was identified in a human donor who received a COVID-19 vaccine. The sequence is built from TRBV5-6 and TRBJ2-3; TRBD1 is perhaps the D gene, given 5 matching bases. Sequenced here: CD4+ T cells from PBMCs cultured with HCoV-OC43 spike peptides, sampled after COVID-19 vaccination. This sample's cell subset or site label indicates: HCoV-OC43 spike overlapping peptide pool stimulation. The base sequence is TGTGCCAGCACCTTAGGGGTGGCAGATACGCAGTATTTT. Protein translation: CASTLGVADTQYF.